One sample yielded the 23 T cell receptor beta chains listed below, sequenced in a study of blood T cell repertoires in COVID-19. The repertoire was sequenced with immunoSEQ multiplex PCR; TCRdb's copy has only in-frame clones and lacks some. The sample has approximately 68,000 clones, over 75% seen once; the top ten hold about 2.7%. The specimen sequenced was peripheral blood. These receptors all come from a man aged 70-80 years with active or convalescent COVID-19.

This clone was recorded only once. The rearrangement joins TRBV3-1 (or the pseudogene TRBV3-2) to TRBJ2-7; D gene uncertain. Trimming removed 3 bases from V and 2 bases from J, with 8 bases in between. The CDR3 sequence is 13 residues long. In germline, CDR1 is LGHDT, CDR2 YNNKEL (reference sequence). As DNA, the CDR3 is TGTGCCAGCAGCCATCCCATCACCTACGAGCAGTACTTC. Its protein product is CASSHPITYEQYF.

This clone was counted once. V and J are TRBV14 and TRBJ2-1, with D perhaps TRBD1 (6 bases). V gave up 4 bases and J gave up 1 base, with 11 bases separating them. The CDR3 extends over 15 amino acids. Germline V gene sequence: CDR1 SGHDN, CDR2 FVKESK. The CDR3 DNA reads TGTGCCAGCAGCCCGAACAGGGCTTCCTACAATGAGCAGTTCTTC. Encoded protein: CASSPNRASYNEQFF.

The V call is TRBV3-1 (or the pseudogene TRBV3-2), the J call TRBJ1-1, with D maybe TRBD1 (6 bases). V was trimmed by 0 bases and J by 4 bases, leaving 9 bases between them. Germline CDR1 LGHDT, CDR2 YNNKEL (reference sequence). The CDR3 has 14 residues. Here the CDR3 reads CASSQEGAGTEAFF. As DNA, the CDR3 is TGTGCCAGCAGCCAAGAGGGGGCAGGCACTGAAGCTTTCTTT.

The chain recombines TRBV28 with TRBJ2-7; weak D call: TRBD1 (6 bases). CDR1 is MDHEN, CDR2 SYDVKM, per germline. The V end was cut by 6 bases, the J end by 0 bases, with 12 bases between. This CDR3 is 14 amino acids long. The CDR3 spells CASRGAVSSYEQYF. CDR3 nucleotide sequence: TGTGCCAGCAGGGGGGCGGTTAGCTCCTACGAGCAGTACTTC.

This chain links TRBV5-1 with TRBJ1-4; D unclear. The CDR3 sequence is 14 residues long. CDR1 SGHRS and CDR2 YFSETQ come from the germline V gene. V lost 2 bases, J lost 5 bases, and 10 bases lay in between. CDR3: CASSFWALNEKLFF. In DNA, the CDR3 is TGCGCCAGCAGCTTCTGGGCCCTCAATGAAAAACTGTTTTTT.

J is TRBJ2-3 and V is TRBV28; tentatively, D is TRBD1 (6 bases). V was trimmed by 6 bases and J by 2 bases, leaving 18 bases between them. The germline gives CDR1 MDHEN, CDR2 SYDVKM. The CDR3 runs 16 residues. The CDR3 here is CASRGGGARTTDTQYF. The CDR3 bases are TGTGCCAGCAGGGGTGGGGGCGCCCGGACCACAGATACGCAGTATTTT.

This clone turned up a few times. The chain carries TRBV10-3 and TRBJ2-2; D remains unclear. CDR1 and CDR2 from the germline V gene are ENHRY and SYGVKD. V lost 8 bases to trimming and J lost 0 bases, with 16 bases between them. The CDR3 extends over 16 amino acids. Written as DNA, the CDR3 is TGTGCCATCGGCCAGTATCCGGCGGCGAACACCGGGGAGCTGTTTTTT. Translated: CAIGQYPAANTGELFF.

The genes are TRBV28 and TRBJ2-6, with 7 bases lining up with TRBD1. J lost 0 bases, V lost 5 bases, and 10 bases had no gene match. This CDR3 has 18 amino acids. Germline CDR1 MDHEN, CDR2 SYDVKM. CDR3 residues: CASSPTGLGFSGANVLTF. Written as DNA, the CDR3 is TGTGCCAGCAGTCCGACAGGGTTGGGCTTCTCTGGGGCCAACGTCCTGACTTTC.

The chain uses TRBV6-5 and TRBJ1-2; D is perhaps TRBD1 (5 bases). CDR1 and CDR2 (germline): MNHEY, SVGAGI. CDR3 length equals 14 residues. V was shortened by 2 bases and J by 3 bases, with 10 bases between the two germline ends. CDR3 in amino acids: CASSYEAGHYGYTF. DNA of the CDR3: TGTGCCAGCAGTTACGAAGCAGGGCACTATGGCTACACCTTC.

This clone was seen a few times. This chain connects TRBV5-1 to TRBJ2-2, with D unresolved. V lost 3 bases, J lost 0 bases, and 9 bases lay in between. CDR1 and CDR2 from the germline V gene are SGHRS and YFSETQ. CDR3 length: 15 residues. This CDR3 is CASSYTVANTGELFF. Written as DNA, the CDR3 is TGCGCCAGCAGCTACACAGTCGCGAACACCGGGGAGCTGTTTTTT.

The genes are TRBV10-1 and TRBJ1-1, with 7 bases identical to TRBD1. Germline V CDR1 and CDR2: WNHNN, SYGVQD (reference sequence). CDR3 length: 13 amino acids. The V segment lost 7 bases and the J segment 4 bases; nucleotides outside the gene matches: 6. The CDR3 protein is CASNKQGTTEAFF. CDR3 bases: TGCGCCAGCAATAAACAGGGGACCACTGAAGCTTTCTTT.

This rearrangement joins TRBV6-5 to TRBJ1-1; D unclear. Germline CDR1 is MNHEY and CDR2 is SVGAGI. CDR3 size: 16 residues. The ends were cut back, 2 bases at V and 3 bases at J, with 16 bases in the middle. The CDR3 loop is CASSYREGGIHTEAFF. CDR3 DNA sequence: TGTGCCAGCAGTTACAGGGAGGGCGGTATTCACACTGAAGCTTTCTTT.

The CDR3 DNA follows: TGCGCCAGCAGTGAATTGGCAGGGGTCTCTGGGGCCAACGTCCTGACTTTC. Amino acid sequence: CASSELAGVSGANVLTF. This chain joins TRBV10-2 and TRBJ2-6; TRBD1 is a possible D gene (6 bases). Trimming removed 3 bases from V and 0 bases from J, with 12 bases in between. From germline, CDR1 is WSHSY and CDR2 SAAADI. This CDR3 spans 17 amino acids.

The gene calls are TRBV11-2 and TRBJ2-6; D gene uncertain. The ends were cut back, 3 bases at V and 0 bases at J, with 9 bases in the middle. The CDR3 spans 16 residues. Germline V gives CDR1 SGHAT, CDR2 FQNNGV. CDR3 amino acids: CASSFQFSSGANVLTF. Written as DNA, the CDR3 is TGTGCCAGCAGCTTCCAATTTAGCTCTGGGGCCAACGTCCTGACTTTC. Full variable domain (outside the CDR3, taken from reference TRBV11-2 and TRBJ2-6): EAGVAQSPRYKIIEKRQSVAFWCNPISGHATLYWYQQILGQGPKLLIQFQNNGVVDDSQLPKDRFSAERLKGVDSTLKIQPAKLEDSAVYLCASSFQFSSGANVLTFGAGSRLTVL.

This sequence joins TRBV5-4 and TRBJ2-5, with D perhaps matching TRBD2 (6 bases). The CDR3 has 15 residues. Germline CDR1 is SGHNT and CDR2 is YYREEE (reference sequence). V lost 2 bases and J lost 1, with 12 bases in between. The CDR3, as DNA: TGTGCCAGCAGCTTAGTCGGGGGACTCCAAGAGACCCAGTACTTC. Translated, it gives CASSLVGGLQETQYF. The whole variable domain, filled in from reference TRBV5-4 and TRBJ2-5, reads ETGVTQSPTHLIKTRGQQVTLRCSSQSGHNTVSWYQQALGQGPQFIFQYYREEENGRGNFPPRFSGLQFPNYSSELNVNALELDDSALYLCASSLVGGLQETQYFGPGTRLLVL.

The rearrangement uses TRBV27 and TRBJ1-5, with 7 bases that match TRBD1. The V and J ends lost 2 bases and 0 bases, in that order; junction bases with no gene match: 1. CDR1 is MNHEY, CDR2 SMNVEV, per germline (reference sequence). The CDR3 is made up of 15 amino acids. The CDR3 DNA reads TGTGCCAGCAGTTTAAACAGGGGTAGCAATCAGCCCCAGCATTTT. Translation: CASSLNRGSNQPQHF.

J is TRBJ1-2 and V is TRBV6-6; D gene ambiguous. This CDR3 spans 13 amino acids. Deletions cut 0 bases from V and 12 bases from J, with 14 bases between. From germline, CDR1 is MNHNY and CDR2 SVGAGI (reference sequence). This CDR3 is CASSYSGLPADTF. CDR3 sequence (DNA): TGTGCCAGCAGTTACTCTGGACTGCCCGCGGACACCTTC.

The rearrangement joins TRBV7-6 to TRBJ2-2; TRBD1 agrees at 7 bases. Germline assignment: CDR1 SGHVS and CDR2 FNYEAQ. The CDR3 loop spans 15 amino acids. Trimming at V came to 4 bases and at J to 0 bases, leaving 2 bases not matched to a gene. The DNA of the CDR3 is TGTGCCAGCAGCTCGGGACAGTCGAACACCGGGGAGCTGTTTTTT. Its protein product is CASSSGQSNTGELFF.

CDR3 in amino acids: CASRSGDIAEAFF. The DNA of the CDR3 is TGCGCCAGCAGGTCAGGGGATATTGCTGAAGCTTTCTTT. The chain uses TRBV5-1 and TRBJ1-1, with D possibly TRBD1 on 6 matching bases. Germline CDR1 reads SGHRS; CDR2 reads YFSETQ. This CDR3 has 13 amino acids. V gave up 5 bases and J gave up 6 bases, with 14 bases separating them.

V and J are TRBV10-2 and TRBJ2-7, with D uncertain. V was trimmed by 3 bases and J by 3 bases, leaving 6 bases between them. Germline values: CDR1 WSHSY, CDR2 SAAADI. The CDR3 covers 12 residues. Here the CDR3 reads CASSEGDYEQYF. DNA of the CDR3: TGCGCCAGCAGTGAAGGAGACTACGAGCAGTACTTC.

This clone was counted once. The chain employs TRBV29-1 and TRBJ1-4; 8 nucleotides match TRBD1. Germline V gives CDR1 SQVTM, CDR2 ANQGSEA. The CDR3 totals 13 residues. V lost 6 bases and J lost 8; bases outside the gene matches: 8. CDR3 residues: CSVSTGGDEKLFF. CDR3 in DNA: TGCAGCGTATCCACAGGGGGGGACGAAAAACTGTTTTTT.

V and J are TRBV2 and TRBJ2-7; TRBD2 matches at 11 bases. V lost 2 bases, J lost 8 bases, and 11 bases stayed unmatched. There are 16 residues in the CDR3. CDR1 SNHLY and CDR2 FYNNEI come from the germline V gene. In DNA, the CDR3 is TGTGCCAGCAGTGAATCTCGGGTAGCGGGAGGGCCGAAGCAGTACTTC. Translating it yields CASSESRVAGGPKQYF. Using reference TRBV2 and TRBJ2-7 for the parts outside the CDR3, the full variable domain is EPEVTQTPSHQVTQMGQEVILRCVPISNHLYFYWYRQILGQKVEFLVSFYNNEISEKSEIFDDQFSVERPDGSNFTLKIRSTKLEDSAMYFCASSESRVAGGPKQYFGPGTRLTVT.

The CDR3 nucleotides are TGTGCCAGCAGTCCCGGACTCCTCAATGAGCAGTTCTTC. Its translation is CASSPGLLNEQFF. V usage is TRBV6-5 and J usage is TRBJ2-1, with D perhaps matching TRBD2 (5 bases). The CDR3 has 13 amino acids. The V gene's germline CDR1 is MNHEY and CDR2 SVGAGI. Trimming left V 5 bases short and J 6 bases short, with 11 bases between.